This T cell receptor (beta chain) was documented in a study of cytomegalovirus exposure and HLA in healthy donors. CDR3 length: 12 residues. Trimming took off 2 bases at V and 6 bases at J, with 4 bases between the two ends. Germline values: CDR1 MNHEY, CDR2 SVGAGI. PCR employed 60 Vbeta and 13 Jbeta primers. Method: immunoSEQ multiplex PCR; TCRdb's copy keeps in-frame clones and lacks some. The sample contains roughly 120,000 clones, around 73% of which appear only once. This clone has only one observation. This sequence joins TRBV6-5 and TRBJ2-2; D gene uncertain. The source is a woman aged 40 to 49 in good health and CMV-seropositive. Sequencing was done on a sample of PBMCs. DNA for the CDR3: TGTGCCAGCAGTTACCGGTCCGGGGAGCTGTTTTTT. Encoded protein: CASSYRSGELFF.